The present T cell receptor (beta chain) was sequenced within a study of cytomegalovirus exposure and HLA in healthy donors. Study overall: A later analysis reported the same platform for the 100 to 150 validation repertoires and the roughly 670 first-cohort repertoires. Points from the study as a whole: For cytomegalovirus status, the classifier reportedly gave diagnoses with high specificity and sensitivity.

Some clones are missing from TCRdb's copy, which holds only in-frame ones; the method was immunoSEQ multiplex PCR. The sample shows roughly 70,000 clones, about 95% of them seen only once. About this clone itself: Its antigen is undetermined.

From germline, CDR1 is KGHSH and CDR2 LQKENI. The V and J ends lost 0 bases and 2 bases respectively, with 7 bases between them. This CDR3 is 15 amino acids long. Source material: PBMCs. This sequence was found in a man aged 18 to 30 in good health and CMV-seronegative. This chain joins TRBV18 and TRBJ2-2; D unresolved. CDR3: CASSPPPSNTGELFF. CDR3 sequence (DNA): TGTGCCAGCTCACCACCTCCCAGTAACACCGGGGAGCTGTTTTTT.